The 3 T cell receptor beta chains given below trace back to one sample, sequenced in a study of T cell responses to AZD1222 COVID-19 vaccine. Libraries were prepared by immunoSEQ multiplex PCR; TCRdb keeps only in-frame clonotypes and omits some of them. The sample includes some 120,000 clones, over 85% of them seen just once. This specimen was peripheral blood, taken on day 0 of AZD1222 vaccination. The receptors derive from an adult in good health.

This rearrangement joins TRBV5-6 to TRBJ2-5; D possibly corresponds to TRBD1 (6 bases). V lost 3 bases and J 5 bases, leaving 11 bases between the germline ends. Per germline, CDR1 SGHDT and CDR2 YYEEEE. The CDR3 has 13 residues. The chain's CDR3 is CASSYRVGETQYF. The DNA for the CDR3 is TGTGCCAGCAGCTACAGGGTTGGGGAGACCCAGTACTTC.

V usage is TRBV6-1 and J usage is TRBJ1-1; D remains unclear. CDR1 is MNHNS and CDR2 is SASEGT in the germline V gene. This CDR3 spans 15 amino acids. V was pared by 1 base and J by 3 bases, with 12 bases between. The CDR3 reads CASSEGAGWDTEAFF. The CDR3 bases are TGTGCCAGCAGTGAAGGCGCGGGATGGGACACTGAAGCTTTCTTT.

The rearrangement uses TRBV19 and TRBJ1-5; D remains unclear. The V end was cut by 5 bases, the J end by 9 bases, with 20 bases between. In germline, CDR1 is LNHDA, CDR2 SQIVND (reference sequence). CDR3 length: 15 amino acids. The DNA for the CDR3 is TGTGCCAGTAGTTCCACCGAGGGCGCCCGGCGGCCCCAGCATTTT. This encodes CASSSTEGARRPQHF.